The clone carrying this T cell receptor beta chain was seen only a few times. Germline V gene lookup returns CDR1 SEHNR and CDR2 FQNEAQ (reference sequence). This CDR3 region has 15 residues. V shed 3 bases and J shed 1 base, with 12 bases lying between them. Amplified TCR beta CDR3 regions derived from RNA transcripts. During a first-round RT-PCR of the TCR CDR3, the HTBI primer set was used. MiXCR, applied by TCRdb to the multiplex PCR reads, yields one record per CDR3 protein. Of around 700,000 distinct CDR3 sequences in the sample, under 45% were seen once. These data belong to a study of T cells in Graves' hyperthyroidism and ophthalmopathy.

The TCR sequence derives from a woman aged 40-49 years with Graves' hyperthyroidism. The chain joins TRBV7-9 to TRBJ1-1; weak D call: TRBD1 (5 bases). Material: blood. CDR3 region: CASSFGSGRNTEAFF. DNA for the CDR3: TGTGCCAGCAGCTTCGGATCAGGGAGGAACACTGAAGCTTTCTTT.